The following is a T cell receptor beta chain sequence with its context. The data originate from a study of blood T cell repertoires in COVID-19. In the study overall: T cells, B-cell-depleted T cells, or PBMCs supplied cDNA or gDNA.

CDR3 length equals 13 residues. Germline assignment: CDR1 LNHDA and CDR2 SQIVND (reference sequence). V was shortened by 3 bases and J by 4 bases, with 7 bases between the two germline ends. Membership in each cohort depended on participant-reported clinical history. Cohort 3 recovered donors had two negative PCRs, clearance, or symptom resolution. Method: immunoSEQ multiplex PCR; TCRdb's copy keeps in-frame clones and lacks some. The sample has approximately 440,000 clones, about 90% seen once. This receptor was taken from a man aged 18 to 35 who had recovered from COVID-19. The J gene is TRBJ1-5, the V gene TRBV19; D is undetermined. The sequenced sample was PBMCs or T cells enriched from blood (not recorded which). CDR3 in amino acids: CASSMSPNQPQHF. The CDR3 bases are TGTGCCAGTAGTATGAGCCCAAATCAGCCCCAGCATTTT.